The rows below give T cell receptor beta chains drawn from one sample of a study of response to subunit inactivated influenza vaccine. MiXCR, applied by TCRdb to the RT-PCR reads, yields one record per CDR3 protein. The table shows 650,000 to 850,000 distinct CDR3 sequences, with around 14% occurring only once. The starting material was PBMCs from blood, obtained approximately 15 days before vaccination. The receptors come from a man aged 45-60 years who received an inactivated influenza vaccine. Each CDR3 is given with its conserved first and last residue. The D gene is left open where the match is weak. Rows may omit the clone size; those that give it use once, few, many or a size class.

j_call,v_call,cdr3_length,d_call,clone_size,cdr3_nt,cdr3_aa
TRBJ2-3,TRBV18,15,TRBD1,few,TGTGCCAGCTCATCCATGACAGGGTCCACAGATACGCAGTATTTT,CASSSMTGSTDTQYF
TRBJ2-7,TRBV4-1,17,TRBD2,.,TGCGCCAGCAGCCAAGAACCCACTAGCGCTAGCTCCTACGAGCAGTACTTC,CASSQEPTSASSYEQYF
TRBJ1-5,TRBV20-1,15,.,.,TGCAGTGCTAGAGAGGGAGGGGGTGGTGATCAGCCCCAGCATTTT,CSAREGGGGDQPQHF
TRBJ1-1,TRBV12-3/TRBV12-4,12,.,few,TGTGCCAGCAGCCTCGACAGGAACAGAGCTTTCTTT,CASSLDRNRAFF
TRBJ2-1,TRBV7-6,14,TRBD2,few,TGTGCCAGCAGCGAGCGGGACTCATGGCATGAGCAGTTCTTC,CASSERDSWHEQFF
TRBJ1-1,TRBV7-6,17,.,few,TGTGCCAGCAGCGCCTCTTGGGACGCAACCAGCTACACTGAAGCTTTCTTT,CASSASWDATSYTEAFF
TRBJ2-2,TRBV7-2,15,TRBD1,once,TGTGCCAGCAGCAGGGGGCGCGGTGCCACCGGGGAGCTGTTTTTT,CASSRGRGATGELFF
TRBJ2-3,TRBV30,14,TRBD2,.,TGTGCCTGCGAGCAGCGGGGGACTACAGATACGCAGTATTTT,CACEQRGTTDTQYF
TRBJ2-1,TRBV6-2/TRBV6-3,19,TRBD2,once,TGTGCCAGCAGTTACGTGCGGGGGGGCTCCCCCGGGCTCTACAATGAGCAGTTCTTC,CASSYVRGGSPGLYNEQFF
TRBJ2-2,TRBV7-9,13,.,many,TGTGCCAGCAGCGTAAGGTTAACCGGGGAGCTGTTTTTT,CASSVRLTGELFF
TRBJ1-1,TRBV12-3/TRBV12-4,13,TRBD1,few,TGTGCCAGCAGAAAACAGGGGAATTCTGAAGCTTTCTTT,CASRKQGNSEAFF
TRBJ1-6,TRBV2,13,.,few,TGTGCCAGCAGCAGGCGGGTTAATTCACCCCTCCACTTT,CASSRRVNSPLHF
TRBJ2-3,TRBV2,16,TRBD2,few,TGTGCCAGCAGTGTTATGGTTAGCGGGTCCACAGATACGCAGTATTTT,CASSVMVSGSTDTQYF
TRBJ2-7,TRBV4-1,15,.,many,TGCGCCAGCAGCCAAGAAGACTACCCGAACTACGAGCAGTACTTC,CASSQEDYPNYEQYF
TRBJ1-4,TRBV10-3,11,.,few,TGTGCCACAGGATCGGGGGAAAAACTGTTTTTT,CATGSGEKLFF
TRBJ1-2,TRBV29-1,11,.,.,TGCAGCGTTCCCAGTAACTATGGCTACACCTTC,CSVPSNYGYTF
TRBJ2-5,TRBV2,11,TRBD1,.,TGTGCCAGCGGGACAGAAGAGACCCAGTACTTC,CASGTEETQYF
TRBJ2-3,TRBV25-1,15,TRBD1,.,TGTGCCAGCACCCGGACAGGGGGCGCATCAGATACGCAGTATTTT,CASTRTGGASDTQYF
TRBJ2-1,TRBV20-1,17,TRBD1,few,TGCAGTGCTAGAAAACTGTACAGGGGGCGCTACTACAATGAGCAGTTCTTC,CSARKLYRGRYYNEQFF
TRBJ2-1,TRBV11-3,16,TRBD2,few,TGTGCCAGCAGCCCCAGGGGCGGGAGGGCCTTGGATGAGCAGTTCTTC,CASSPRGGRALDEQFF
TRBJ2-1,TRBV6-2/TRBV6-3,16,TRBD1,few,TGTGCCAGCAGCCACTGGGACAGGGTCCCCTACAATGAGCAGTTCTTC,CASSHWDRVPYNEQFF
TRBJ2-3,TRBV4-1,19,TRBD2,.,TGCGCCAGCAGCCAAGTGTTACTAGCGGGGAGTACAGGCACAGATACGCAGTATTTT,CASSQVLLAGSTGTDTQYF
TRBJ1-6,TRBV20-1,16,TRBD1,.,TGCAGTGCTACAGACAGGGGAATCACCTATAATTCACCCCTCCACTTT,CSATDRGITYNSPLHF
TRBJ2-2,TRBV21-1,18,.,.,TGTGCCAGCAGCAAAGTCGAGACAGTCTGCCCTGGGACCCGGGAGCTGTTTTTT,CASSKVETVCPGTRELFF
TRBJ2-1,TRBV6-5,16,TRBD1,.,TGTGCCAGCAGTTACGTTCAGGGGGTCTCCTACAATGAGCAGTTCTTC,CASSYVQGVSYNEQFF
TRBJ1-1,TRBV9,13,.,.,TGTGCCAGCAGCGTAGCTGTGGGGACTGAAGCTTTCTTT,CASSVAVGTEAFF
TRBJ2-1,TRBV12-3/TRBV12-4,15,TRBD2,many,TGTGCCAGCAGGCGGACTAGCGGGGACTACAATGAGCAGTTCTTC,CASRRTSGDYNEQFF
TRBJ2-1,TRBV6-2/TRBV6-3,18,TRBD2,once,TGTGCCAGCAGTTACGGCCCTGGGGCTAGCGGGAGGGCCCATGAGCAGTTCTTC,CASSYGPGASGRAHEQFF
TRBJ1-2,TRBV12-3/TRBV12-4,15,TRBD1,.,TGTGCCAGCAGTCCGGGGGGACAGGGAGGTGGAGGCTACACCTTC,CASSPGGQGGGGYTF
TRBJ2-2,TRBV7-9,14,.,many,TGTGCCAGCAGCCCCCCCGTCAACACCGGGGAGCTGTTTTTT,CASSPPVNTGELFF
TRBJ2-2,TRBV5-6,14,.,few,TGTGCCAGCAGCACACCGACAGGTGCCGGGGAGCTGTTTTTT,CASSTPTGAGELFF
TRBJ1-1,TRBV9,15,TRBD1,.,TGTGCCAGCAGCGCCCTACAGGGGTCGGGAACTGAAGCTTTCTTT,CASSALQGSGTEAFF